These 4 T cell receptor beta chains were sequenced from one sample in a study of control samples from healthy donors and cancer patients (dated by TCRdb to about 2020). Library generation was performed with the immunoSEQ multiplex PCR assay. Here the immuneACCESS table is served through TCRdb, limited to in-frame sequences with V and J called. Missing clones are a known gap in these copies; in checked studies unresolved V genes cover under half, and the rest lacks a known reason. The sample contains 120,000 or so clones, about 88% of them found a single time. Around 2% of the sample rests with the top ten. The source material was blood. All receptors come from a man aged 18 to 29 in good health.

Only one count was recorded for this clone. The rearrangement uses TRBV6-5 and TRBJ1-4; D may be TRBD1 (5 bases). Germline V gene sequence: CDR1 MNHEY, CDR2 SVGAGI. V lost 6 bases and J lost 7, with 12 bases in between. CDR3 length equals 13 residues. This CDR3 is CASRGVGIEKLFF. Here the CDR3 DNA reads TGTGCCAGCAGAGGGGTGGGGATTGAAAAACTGTTTTTT.

Concerning this clone itself: Germline is not matched at one junction end, which may reflect a read error. V is TRBV6-1 and J is TRBJ2-5; possibly TRBD2 for D (6 bases). The CDR3 loop spans 14 amino acids. Germline CDR1 MNHNS, CDR2 SASEGT. The CDR3 DNA sequence: TGTGCCAGCAGTGAAGCGGGGGGACCGATTCTCCCCGACTTC. This translates into CASSEAGGPILPDF.

The J gene is TRBJ1-1, the V gene TRBV6-5, with 8 bases that match TRBD1. The germline gives CDR1 MNHEY, CDR2 SVGAGI. CDR3 length equals 14 residues. After removal of 6 bases from V and 5 bases from J, the junction contained 8 bases not matched to a gene. The CDR3 DNA is TGTGCCAGCAGAGCGCAGGGGGCGGTTACTGAAGCTTTCTTT. This gives the protein CASRAQGAVTEAFF.

The gene calls are TRBV10-1 and TRBJ2-3; D possibly corresponds to TRBD1 (5 bases). There are 11 residues in the CDR3. Germline V CDR1 and CDR2: WNHNN, SYGVQD (reference sequence). Trimming shortened V by 6 bases and J by 5 bases, and 6 bases separated the two germline ends. CDR3 DNA sequence: TGCGCCAGCAGAAGGGGAGATACGCAGTATTTT. It yields the protein CASRRGDTQYF.